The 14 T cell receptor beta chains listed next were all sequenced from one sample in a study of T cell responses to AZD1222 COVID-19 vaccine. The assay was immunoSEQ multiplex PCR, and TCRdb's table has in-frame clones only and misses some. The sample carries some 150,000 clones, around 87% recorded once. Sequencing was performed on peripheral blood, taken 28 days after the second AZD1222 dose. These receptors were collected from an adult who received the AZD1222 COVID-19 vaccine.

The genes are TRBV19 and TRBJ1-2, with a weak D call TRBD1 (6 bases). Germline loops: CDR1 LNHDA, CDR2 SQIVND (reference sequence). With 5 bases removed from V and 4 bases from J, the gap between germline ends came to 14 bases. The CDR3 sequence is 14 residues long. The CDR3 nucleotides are TGTGCCAGTAGTCTGAGGACAGACCTCTATGGCTACACCTTC. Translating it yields CASSLRTDLYGYTF.

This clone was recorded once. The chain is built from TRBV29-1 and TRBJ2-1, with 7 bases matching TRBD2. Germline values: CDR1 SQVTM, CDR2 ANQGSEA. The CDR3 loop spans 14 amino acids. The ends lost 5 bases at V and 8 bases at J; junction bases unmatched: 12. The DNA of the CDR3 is TGCAGCGTTAGCGGCGGGAGAAAGGTGGATGAGCAGTTCTTC. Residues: CSVSGGRKVDEQFF.

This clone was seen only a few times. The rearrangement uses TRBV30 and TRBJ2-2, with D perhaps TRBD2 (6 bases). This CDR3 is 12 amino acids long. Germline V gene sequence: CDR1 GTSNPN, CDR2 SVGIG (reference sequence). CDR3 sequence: CSGEWDTGELFF. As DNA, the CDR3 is TGTTCGGGGGAGTGGGACACCGGGGAGCTGTTTTTT. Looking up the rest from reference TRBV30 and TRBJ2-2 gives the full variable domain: SQTIHQWPATLVQPVGSPLSLECTVEGTSNPNLYWYRQAAGRGLQLLFYSVGIGQISSEVPQNLSASRPQDRQFILSSKKLLLSDSGFYLCSGEWDTGELFFGEGSRLTVL.

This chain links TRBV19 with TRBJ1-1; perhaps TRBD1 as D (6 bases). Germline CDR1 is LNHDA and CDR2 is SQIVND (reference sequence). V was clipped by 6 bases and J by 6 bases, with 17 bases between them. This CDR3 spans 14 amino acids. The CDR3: CASRRGTLAAEAFF. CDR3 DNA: TGTGCCAGTAGGAGGGGGACGCTCGCGGCTGAAGCTTTCTTT.

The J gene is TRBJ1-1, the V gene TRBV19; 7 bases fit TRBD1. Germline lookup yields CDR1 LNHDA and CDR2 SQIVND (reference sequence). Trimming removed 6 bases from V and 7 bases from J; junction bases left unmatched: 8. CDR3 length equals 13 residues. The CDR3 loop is CASRGGQILEAFF. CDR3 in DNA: TGTGCCAGTAGGGGGGGACAGATACTTGAAGCTTTCTTT.

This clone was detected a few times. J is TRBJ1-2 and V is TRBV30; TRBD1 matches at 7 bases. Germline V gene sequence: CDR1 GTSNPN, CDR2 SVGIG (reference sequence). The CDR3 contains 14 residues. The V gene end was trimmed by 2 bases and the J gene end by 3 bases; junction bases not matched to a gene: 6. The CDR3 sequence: CAWSTRQGHYGYTF. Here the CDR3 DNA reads TGTGCCTGGAGTACCCGACAGGGCCACTATGGCTACACCTTC.

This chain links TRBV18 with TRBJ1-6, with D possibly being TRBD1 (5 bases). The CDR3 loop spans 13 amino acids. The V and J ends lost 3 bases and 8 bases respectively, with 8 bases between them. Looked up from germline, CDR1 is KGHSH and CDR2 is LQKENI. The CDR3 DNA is TGTGCCAGCTCACCGGGACTTGATTCACCCCTCCACTTT. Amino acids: CASSPGLDSPLHF.

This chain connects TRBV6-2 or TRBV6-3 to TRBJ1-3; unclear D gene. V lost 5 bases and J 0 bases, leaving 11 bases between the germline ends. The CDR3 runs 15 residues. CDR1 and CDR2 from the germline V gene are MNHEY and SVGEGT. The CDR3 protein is CASSEDGNSGNTIYF. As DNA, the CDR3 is TGTGCCAGCAGTGAGGACGGGAACTCTGGAAACACCATATATTTT.

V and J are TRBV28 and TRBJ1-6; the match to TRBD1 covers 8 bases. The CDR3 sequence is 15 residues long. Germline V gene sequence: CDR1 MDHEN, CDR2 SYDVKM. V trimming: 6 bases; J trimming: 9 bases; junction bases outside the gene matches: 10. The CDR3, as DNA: TGTGCCAGCAGACCCCCCCAGGGGGCAGGTTCACCCCTCCACTTT. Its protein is CASRPPQGAGSPLHF. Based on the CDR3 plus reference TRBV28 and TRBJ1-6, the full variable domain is DVKVTQSSRYLVKRTGEKVFLECVQDMDHENMFWYRQDPGLGLRLIYFSYDVKMKEKGDIPEGYSVSREKKERFSLILESASTNQTSMYLCASRPPQGAGSPLHFGNGTRLTVT.

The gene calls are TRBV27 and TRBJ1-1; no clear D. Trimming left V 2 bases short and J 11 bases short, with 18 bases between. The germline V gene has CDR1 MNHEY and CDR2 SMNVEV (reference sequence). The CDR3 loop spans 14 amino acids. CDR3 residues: CASSLSVGSYMAFF. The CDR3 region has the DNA TGTGCCAGCAGTTTAAGCGTCGGCAGCTACATGGCTTTCTTT.

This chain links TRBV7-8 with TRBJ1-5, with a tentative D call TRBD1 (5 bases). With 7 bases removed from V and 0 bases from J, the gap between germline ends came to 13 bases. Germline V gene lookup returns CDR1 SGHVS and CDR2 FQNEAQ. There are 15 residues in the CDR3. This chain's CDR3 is CASTLGGGSNQPQHF. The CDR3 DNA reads TGTGCCAGCACCTTGGGGGGGGGTAGCAATCAGCCCCAGCATTTT.

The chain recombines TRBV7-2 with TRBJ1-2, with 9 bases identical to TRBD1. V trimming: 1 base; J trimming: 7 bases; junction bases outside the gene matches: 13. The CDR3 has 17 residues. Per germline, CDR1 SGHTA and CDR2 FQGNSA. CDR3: CASSLVWTRTGDGGYTF. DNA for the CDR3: TGTGCCAGCAGCTTAGTCTGGACCCGGACAGGGGATGGTGGCTACACCTTC.

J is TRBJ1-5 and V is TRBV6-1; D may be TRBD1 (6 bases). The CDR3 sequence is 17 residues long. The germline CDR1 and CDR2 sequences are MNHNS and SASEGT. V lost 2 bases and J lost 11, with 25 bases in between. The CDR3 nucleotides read TGTGCCAGCAGTGAAAGGGGGGGACCGAGGATTTTATCAGCCCAGCATTTT. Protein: CASSERGGPRILSAQHF.

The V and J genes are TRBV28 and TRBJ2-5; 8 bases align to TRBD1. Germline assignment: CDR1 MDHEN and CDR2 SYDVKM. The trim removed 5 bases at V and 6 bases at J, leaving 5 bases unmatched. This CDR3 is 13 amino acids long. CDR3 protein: CASSRQGRQTQYF. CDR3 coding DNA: TGTGCCAGCAGTAGACAGGGGCGACAGACCCAGTACTTC.